The next 32 T cell receptor beta chains were all read from a single sample in a study of T cells in tuberculosis. Profiling relied on immunoSEQ multiplex PCR, and the TCRdb table lists in-frame clones only, not all of them. Found here are more than 70,000 clones, approximately 90% of them singletons; the top ten hold over 1.5%. Sorting used thawed, overnight-rested PBMC stained with anti-CD3, a viability dye and GMM-loaded CD1B tetramer. CD1B tetramers were loaded with Rhodococcus equi-derived C32 glucose monomycolate. Sequencing was performed on CD1b-GMM tetramer-negative cells sorted from PBMCs. Receptors originate from an adult woman with latent tuberculosis.

J is TRBJ1-1 and V is TRBV6-1, with a possible D match to TRBD1 (5 bases). CDR1 and CDR2 from the germline V gene are MNHNS and SASEGT. V was pared by 2 bases and J by 0 bases, with 10 bases between. The CDR3 loop spans 15 amino acids. CDR3 DNA sequence: TGTGCCAGCAGTGAAAGGGGAAACTTGAACACTGAAGCTTTCTTT. This gives the protein CASSERGNLNTEAFF.

The V gene is TRBV12-5, the J gene TRBJ2-1; weak D call: TRBD2 (5 bases). V was shortened by 2 bases and J by 7 bases, with 21 bases between the two germline ends. Germline CDR1 LGHNT, CDR2 FRNRAP. The CDR3 covers 17 residues. The CDR3 nucleotides read TGTGCTAGTGGTTTGTCACATAGTGGGGAGCTCACTAATGAGCAGTTCTTC. This sequence encodes CASGLSHSGELTNEQFF. The full variable domain, its missing parts supplied by reference TRBV12-5 and TRBJ2-1, is DARVTQTPRHKVTEMGQEVTMRCQPILGHNTVFWYRQTMMQGLELLAYFRNRAPLDDSGMPKDRFSAEMPDATLATLKIQPSEPRDSAVYFCASGLSHSGELTNEQFFGPGTRLTVL.

The V call is TRBV10-2, the J call TRBJ1-1; 9 positions match TRBD1. Losses at the gene ends were 8 bases for V and 2 bases for J; bases not matched to a gene: 9. The germline gives CDR1 WSHSY, CDR2 SAAADI. The CDR3 covers 15 residues. CDR3 nucleotides: TGCGCCAGCGTTGGTAGGACAGGGGCAAACACTGAAGCTTTCTTT. Translated: CASVGRTGANTEAFF.

This clone was observed a single time. V usage is TRBV19 and J usage is TRBJ1-1; 8 nucleotides agree with TRBD1. The CDR3 covers 14 residues. Germline-derived CDR1 and CDR2 are LNHDA and SQIVND (reference sequence). V shed 5 bases and J 5 bases; nucleotides not matched to a gene: 7. The CDR3 sequence: CASSLPTGATEAFF. The CDR3 DNA is TGTGCCAGTAGTCTTCCGACAGGGGCAACTGAAGCTTTCTTT.

The gene calls are TRBV7-2 and TRBJ2-3, with 10 bases lining up with TRBD1. In germline, CDR1 is SGHTA, CDR2 FQGNSA. With 1 base clipped from V and 5 bases from J, the junction kept 6 bases outside the gene matches. The CDR3 extends over 16 amino acids. CDR3 nucleotides: TGTGCCAGCAGCTTAGTGGGACAGGGGAGGGGAGATACGCAGTATTTT. Amino acids: CASSLVGQGRGDTQYF.

The chain uses TRBV28 and TRBJ2-7; TRBD2 matches at 9 bases. The CDR3 contains 14 residues. Germline CDR1 MDHEN, CDR2 SYDVKM. Losses at the gene ends were 4 bases for V and 4 bases for J; bases not matched to a gene: 5. CDR3 DNA sequence: TGTGCCAGCAGTTACGGACTAGCGATATACGAGCAGTACGTC. Translated, it gives CASSYGLAIYEQYV.

The J gene is TRBJ1-4, the V gene TRBV6-1; perhaps TRBD1 as D (6 bases). Germline lookup yields CDR1 MNHNS and CDR2 SASEGT. V was cut by 2 bases and J by 8 bases, with 18 bases left in between. CDR3 length equals 16 residues. CDR3 protein: CASSENLRQVGEKLFF. The CDR3 nucleotides read TGTGCCAGCAGTGAAAACCTGAGACAGGTTGGGGAAAAACTGTTTTTT.

The chain employs TRBV27 and TRBJ1-1, with 9 nucleotides matching TRBD1. With V trimmed by 5 bases and J by 8 bases, 15 bases remained unmatched. The CDR3 length is 16 residues. In germline, CDR1 is MNHEY, CDR2 SMNVEV (reference sequence). The CDR3 is CASSEVGTGLGQEAFF. DNA for the CDR3: TGTGCCAGCAGTGAGGTTGGGACAGGGTTGGGGCAGGAAGCTTTCTTT.

V and J are TRBV9 and TRBJ1-6, with no clear D. CDR1 and CDR2 from the germline V gene are SGDLS and YYNGEE. CDR3 length: 16 amino acids. Trimming took 0 bases from V and 0 from J, leaving 7 bases between them. In DNA form, the CDR3 reads TGTGCCAGCAGCGTAGAAGGGAGCTCCTATAATTCACCCCTCCACTTT. This codes for CASSVEGSSYNSPLHF.

The chain links TRBV27 to TRBJ2-1; 13 bases map to TRBD2. The CDR3 spans 16 residues. The germline gives CDR1 MNHEY, CDR2 SMNVEV (reference sequence). V lost 4 bases to trimming and J lost 7 bases; unmatched junction nucleotides: 7. This CDR3 reads CASSSLTSGGLNEQFF. The DNA of the CDR3 is TGTGCCAGCAGTTCCCTGACTAGCGGGGGGTTGAATGAGCAGTTCTTC.

The chain links TRBV6-6 to TRBJ1-5; a possible D gene is TRBD1 (6 bases). V dropped 5 bases and J dropped 5 bases, with 19 bases sitting between them. There are 16 residues in the CDR3. Germline V CDR1 and CDR2: MNHNY, SVGAGI (reference sequence). CDR3 amino acids: CASSAPQGRGDQPQHF. CDR3 sequence (DNA): TGTGCCAGCAGTGCCCCCCAGGGCAGGGGTGATCAGCCCCAGCATTTT.

The V and J genes are TRBV12-5 and TRBJ1-2; D is uncertain. The germline CDR1 and CDR2 sequences are LGHNT and FRNRAP. V was clipped by 5 bases and J by 8 bases, with 15 bases between them. The CDR3 covers 13 residues. In DNA form, the CDR3 reads TGTGCTAGTGGTCCCGGGCGGGGTGGGGGCTACACCTTC. Translating it yields CASGPGRGGGYTF. The full variable domain, completed using reference TRBV12-5 and TRBJ1-2, is DARVTQTPRHKVTEMGQEVTMRCQPILGHNTVFWYRQTMMQGLELLAYFRNRAPLDDSGMPKDRFSAEMPDATLATLKIQPSEPRDSAVYFCASGPGRGGGYTFGSGTRLTVV.

This chain links TRBV11-2 with TRBJ1-4; a possible D gene is TRBD1 (5 bases). CDR1 is SGHAT and CDR2 is FQNNGV in the germline V gene. V was cut by 0 bases and J by 8 bases, with 13 bases left in between. CDR3 size: 15 residues. The CDR3 DNA follows: TGTGCCAGCAGCTTAGATCATAGGGGTTCAGAAAAACTGTTTTTT. This sequence encodes CASSLDHRGSEKLFF. Filled out from reference TRBV11-2 and TRBJ1-4, the complete variable domain reads EAGVAQSPRYKIIEKRQSVAFWCNPISGHATLYWYQQILGQGPKLLIQFQNNGVVDDSQLPKDRFSAERLKGVDSTLKIQPAKLEDSAVYLCASSLDHRGSEKLFFGSGTQLSVL.

As DNA, the CDR3 is TGTGCCAGCAGTCCTACTCTTCAGGGTAAAGCTTTCTTT. Its translation: CASSPTLQGKAFF. This chain uses TRBV6-5 with TRBJ1-1; TRBD1 might be the D (5 bases). This CDR3 has 13 amino acids. Germline-derived CDR1 and CDR2 are MNHEY and SVGAGI. Deletions cut 5 bases from V and 9 bases from J, with 16 bases between.

This chain connects TRBV19 to TRBJ1-6, with D perhaps TRBD1 (5 bases). CDR1 LNHDA and CDR2 SQIVND come from the germline V gene (reference sequence). This CDR3 spans 18 amino acids. Trimming pared 1 base from V and 0 bases from J, leaving 13 bases between. CDR3 region: CASSIGRAVDSYNSPLHF. As DNA, the CDR3 is TGTGCCAGTAGTATAGGCAGGGCGGTCGACTCCTATAATTCACCCCTCCACTTT.

The V and J genes are TRBV20-1 and TRBJ1-2, with 7 bases fitting TRBD1. Trimming took 7 bases from V and 12 from J; bases not matched to a gene: 11. The CDR3 is 11 residues long. Per the germline V gene, CDR1 is DFQATT and CDR2 is SNEGSKA (reference sequence). Written as DNA, the CDR3 is TGCAGTGTCAGGGGGGCACAGGTACACACCTTC. As protein: CSVRGAQVHTF.

The chain uses TRBV10-2 and TRBJ1-6; the match to TRBD1 covers 10 bases. The CDR3 length is 16 residues. Germline V lookup: CDR1 WSHSY, CDR2 SAAADI. Trimming at V came to 8 bases and at J to 4 bases, leaving 8 bases not matched to a gene. The CDR3 DNA follows: TGCGCCAGCCTCGGCAGGACAGGGGGTTATAATTCACCCCTCCACTTT. Its protein is CASLGRTGGYNSPLHF.

The chain uses TRBV6-5 and TRBJ2-3; 7 positions agree with TRBD1. The germline gives CDR1 MNHEY, CDR2 SVGAGI. The CDR3 has 15 amino acids. The trim removed 6 bases at V and 5 bases at J, leaving 11 bases unmatched. The CDR3 nucleotides read TGTGCCAGCAGGCCCCTCGACAGGGCGAGAGATACGCAGTATTTT. Translation: CASRPLDRARDTQYF.

The chain uses TRBV5-8 and TRBJ2-3; 8 bases line up with TRBD2. The CDR3 has 14 residues. The trim removed 7 bases at V and 2 bases at J, leaving 6 bases unmatched. CDR1 and CDR2 from the germline V gene are SGHTS and YDEGEE. This CDR3 is CASGGGPDTDTQYF. The DNA of the CDR3 is TGTGCCAGCGGCGGGGGGCCGGACACAGATACGCAGTATTTT.

V usage is TRBV25-1 and J usage is TRBJ2-1; perhaps TRBD1 as D (6 bases). There are 13 residues in the CDR3. Germline V gives CDR1 MGHDK, CDR2 SYGVNS. Trimming stripped 1 base from V and 6 bases from J, with 7 bases between. In nucleotides, the CDR3 is TGTGCCAGCAGTGAATTCAGGGGCAATGAGCAGTTCTTC. It is translated as CASSEFRGNEQFF. Based on the CDR3 plus reference TRBV25-1 and TRBJ2-1, the full variable domain is EADIYQTPRYLVIGTGKKITLECSQTMGHDKMYWYQQDPGMELHLIHYSYGVNSTEKGDLSSESTVSRIRTEHFPLTLESARPSHTSQYLCASSEFRGNEQFFGPGTRLTVL.

This chain links TRBV6-5 with TRBJ2-1; 7 positions agree with TRBD1. Germline CDR1 reads MNHEY; CDR2 reads SVGAGI. Trimming cost V 7 bases and J 6 bases; bases outside gene matches: 6. There are 13 residues in the CDR3. The DNA of the CDR3 is TGTGCCAGCACCACGGGACAGACCAATGAGCAGTTCTTC. Translating gives CASTTGQTNEQFF.

This clone was observed a single time. V and J are TRBV5-1 and TRBJ2-5, with 10 bases aligning to TRBD2. This CDR3 spans 16 amino acids. J gave up 2 bases and V 6 bases, and 10 bases lay outside the gene matches. The germline CDR1 and CDR2 sequences are SGHRS and YFSETQ. CDR3 in amino acids: CASTYGLAAIQETQYF. In nucleotides, the CDR3 is TGCGCCAGCACCTACGGACTAGCGGCCATACAAGAGACCCAGTACTTC.

Only a few counts were recorded for this clone. The V and J genes are TRBV21-1 and TRBJ1-2; no DNA check was done on the table's D call, TRBD1. TRBV21-1 is tagged as a pseudogene. CDR3 size: 16 residues. The CDR3 nucleotides are TGTGCCAGCAGCAAAGTGACAGGGTATTCCCTCTATGGCTACACCTTC. It translates to CASSKVTGYSLYGYTF.

The chain carries TRBV7-9 and TRBJ2-1, with 8 positions matching TRBD1. The CDR3 runs to 14 residues. CDR1 is SEHNR, CDR2 FQNEAQ, per germline (reference sequence). Unmatched junction bases numbered 7, after V lost 5 bases and J lost 7 bases. The CDR3 coding sequence is TGTGCCAGCAGCCTTTCAGGGGGCGGGAATGAGCAGTTCTTC. This gives the protein CASSLSGGGNEQFF.

Notes on this clone: Compared with germline, one end of the junction differs, possibly owing to a read error. The genes are TRBV7-8 and TRBJ1-1; unclear D gene. The CDR3 length is 12 residues. Germline V lookup: CDR1 SGHVS, CDR2 FQNEAQ. The CDR3 is CASSLVLSSPSF. CDR3 bases: TGTGCCAGCAGCTTAGTACTATCTTCCCCCTCATTT.

CDR3: CASSYGAGRSGNTIYF. The CDR3 bases are TGTGCCAGCAGTTACGGGGCAGGACGCTCTGGAAACACCATATATTTT. V and J are TRBV6-5 and TRBJ1-3, with D possibly being TRBD1 (5 bases). The CDR3 covers 16 residues. Trimming stripped 2 bases from V and 0 bases from J, with 11 bases between. Per germline, CDR1 MNHEY and CDR2 SVGAGI.

The CDR3 DNA is TGTGCCTGGAAAATCGGGAACTTTTACAATGAGCAGTTCTTC. Its protein is CAWKIGNFYNEQFF. V gene TRBV30 combines with J gene TRBJ2-1, with D perhaps TRBD2 (5 bases). This CDR3 has 14 residues. The V gene's germline CDR1 is GTSNPN and CDR2 SVGIG (reference sequence). The V end lost 4 bases, the J end lost 4 bases, and 14 bases lay between the germline ends.

The V call is TRBV29-1, the J call TRBJ1-2, with 9 bases fitting TRBD1. Germline trimming cut 3 bases from V and 6 bases from J; bases unmatched to any gene: 8. The CDR3 contains 14 residues. Germline V gives CDR1 SQVTM, CDR2 ANQGSEA. The CDR3 region is CSVDRTGVGNGYTF. CDR3 bases: TGCAGCGTTGACCGGACAGGGGTCGGAAATGGCTACACCTTC.

This clone was found a few times. The chain is built from TRBV5-1 and TRBJ1-2; possibly TRBD1 for D (5 bases). The V end lost 4 bases, the J end lost 8 bases, and 15 bases lay between the germline ends. CDR3 length equals 13 residues. The germline CDR1 and CDR2 sequences are SGHRS and YFSETQ. The CDR3 DNA follows: TGCGCCAGCAGCGGACACCTCGTTGGGGGCTACACCTTC. Its protein is CASSGHLVGGYTF.

The V call is TRBV7-2, the J call TRBJ2-5, with TRBD1 matching over 8 bases. Germline V gene lookup returns CDR1 SGHTA and CDR2 FQGNSA. J was trimmed by 4 bases and V by 5 bases; bases with no gene match: 6. This CDR3 contains 14 residues. This CDR3 reads CASSRGQGTETQYF. The CDR3 nucleotides are TGTGCCAGCAGCAGAGGACAGGGAACAGAGACCCAGTACTTC.

The V call is TRBV7-2, the J call TRBJ2-1, with TRBD2 as a possible D gene (5 bases). Trimming took 4 bases from V and 3 from J, leaving 7 bases between them. The CDR3 is 13 residues long. CDR1 and CDR2 (germline): SGHTA, FQGNSA. DNA of the CDR3: TGTGCCAGCAGCTCCCGGGACTACAATGAGCAGTTCTTC. Translation gives CASSSRDYNEQFF.

The chain has TRBV20-1 and TRBJ1-2; 8 bases are shared with TRBD1. Trimming took 0 bases from V and 11 from J; bases not matched to a gene: 2. The CDR3 consists of 11 residues. Germline lookup yields CDR1 DFQATT and CDR2 SNEGSKA (reference sequence). DNA for the CDR3: TGCAGTGCTAGAGATCAGGGGGCATACACCTTC. The encoded protein is CSARDQGAYTF.